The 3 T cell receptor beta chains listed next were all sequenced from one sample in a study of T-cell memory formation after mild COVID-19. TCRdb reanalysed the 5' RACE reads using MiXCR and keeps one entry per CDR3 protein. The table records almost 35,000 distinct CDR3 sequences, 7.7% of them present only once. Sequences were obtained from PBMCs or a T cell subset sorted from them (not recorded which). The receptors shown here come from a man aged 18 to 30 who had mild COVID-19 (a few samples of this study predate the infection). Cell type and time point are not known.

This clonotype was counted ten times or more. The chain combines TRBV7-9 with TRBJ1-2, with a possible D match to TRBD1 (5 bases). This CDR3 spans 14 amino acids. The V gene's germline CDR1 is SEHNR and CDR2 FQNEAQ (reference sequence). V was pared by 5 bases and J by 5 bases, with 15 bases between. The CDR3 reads CASSRGETAYGYTF. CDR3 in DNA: TGTGCCAGCAGCCGAGGCGAGACAGCATATGGCTACACCTTC.

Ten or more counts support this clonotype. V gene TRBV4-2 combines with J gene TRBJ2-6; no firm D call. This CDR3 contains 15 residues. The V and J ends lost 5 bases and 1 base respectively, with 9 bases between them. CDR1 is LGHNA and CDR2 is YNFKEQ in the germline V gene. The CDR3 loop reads CASSDGPSGANVLTF. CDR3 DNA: TGTGCCAGCAGCGACGGTCCGTCTGGGGCCAACGTCCTGACTTTC.

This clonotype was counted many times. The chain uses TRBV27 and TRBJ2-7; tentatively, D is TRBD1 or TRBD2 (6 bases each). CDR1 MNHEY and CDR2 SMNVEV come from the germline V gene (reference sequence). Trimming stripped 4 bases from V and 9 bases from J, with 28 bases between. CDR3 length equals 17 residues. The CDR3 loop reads CASSSLVGGYHTTRQYF. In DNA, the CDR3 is TGTGCCAGCAGTTCTTTGGTGGGGGGCTACCATACCACCCGGCAGTACTTC.